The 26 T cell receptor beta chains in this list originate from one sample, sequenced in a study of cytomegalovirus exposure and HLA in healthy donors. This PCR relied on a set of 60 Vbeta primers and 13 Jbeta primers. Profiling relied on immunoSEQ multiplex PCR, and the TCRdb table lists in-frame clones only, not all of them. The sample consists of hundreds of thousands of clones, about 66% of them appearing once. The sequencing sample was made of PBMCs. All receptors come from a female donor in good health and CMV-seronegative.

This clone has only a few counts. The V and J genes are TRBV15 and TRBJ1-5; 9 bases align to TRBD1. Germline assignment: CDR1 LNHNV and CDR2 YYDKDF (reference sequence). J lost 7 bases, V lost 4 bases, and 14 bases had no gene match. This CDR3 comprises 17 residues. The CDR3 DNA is TGTGCCACCAGCAAATCATGGACAGGGGAGTACGGACAGCCCCAGCATTTT. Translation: CATSKSWTGEYGQPQHF.

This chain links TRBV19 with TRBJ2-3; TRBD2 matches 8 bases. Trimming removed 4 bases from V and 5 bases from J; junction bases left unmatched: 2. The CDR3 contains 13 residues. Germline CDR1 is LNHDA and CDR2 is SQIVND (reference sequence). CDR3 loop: CASSRAGVDTQYF. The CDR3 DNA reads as TGTGCCAGTAGTAGAGCGGGAGTAGATACGCAGTATTTT.

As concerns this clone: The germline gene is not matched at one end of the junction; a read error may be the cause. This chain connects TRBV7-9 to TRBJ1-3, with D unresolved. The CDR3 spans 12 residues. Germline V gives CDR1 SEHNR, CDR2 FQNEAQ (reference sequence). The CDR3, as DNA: TGTTCCAGCAGCTCACGGGGAGTCACCATATATTTT. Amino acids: CSSSSRGVTIYF.

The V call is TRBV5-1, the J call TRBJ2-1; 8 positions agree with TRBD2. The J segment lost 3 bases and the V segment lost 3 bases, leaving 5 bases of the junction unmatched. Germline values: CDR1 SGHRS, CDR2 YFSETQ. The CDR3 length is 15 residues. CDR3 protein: CASSSTGTSYNEQFF. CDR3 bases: TGCGCCAGCAGCTCTACCGGGACTAGCTACAATGAGCAGTTCTTC.

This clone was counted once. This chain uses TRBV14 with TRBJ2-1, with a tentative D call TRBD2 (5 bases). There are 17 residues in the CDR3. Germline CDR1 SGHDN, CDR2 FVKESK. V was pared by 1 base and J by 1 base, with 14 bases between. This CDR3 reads CASSQGLGSLSYNEQFF. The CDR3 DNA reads TGTGCCAGCAGCCAAGGCTTGGGGAGTCTTTCCTACAATGAGCAGTTCTTC.

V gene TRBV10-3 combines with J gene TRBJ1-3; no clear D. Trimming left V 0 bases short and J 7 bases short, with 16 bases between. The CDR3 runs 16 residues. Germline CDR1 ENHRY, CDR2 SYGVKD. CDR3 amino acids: CAISESGRSPGNTIYF. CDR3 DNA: TGTGCCATCAGTGAGTCCGGCAGGTCCCCGGGGAACACCATATATTTT.

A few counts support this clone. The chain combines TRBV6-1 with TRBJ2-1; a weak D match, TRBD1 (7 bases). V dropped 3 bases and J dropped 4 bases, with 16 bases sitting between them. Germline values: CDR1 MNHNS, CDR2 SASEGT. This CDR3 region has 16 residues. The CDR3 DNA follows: TGTGCCAGCAGTGATGTCCAGGGGGGACTTTACAATGAGCAGTTCTTC. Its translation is CASSDVQGGLYNEQFF.

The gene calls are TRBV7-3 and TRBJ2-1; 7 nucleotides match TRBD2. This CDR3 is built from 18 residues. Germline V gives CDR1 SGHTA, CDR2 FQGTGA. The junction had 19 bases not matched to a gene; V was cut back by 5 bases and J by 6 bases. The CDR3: CASSLLRSGNIIPNEQFF. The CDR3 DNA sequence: TGTGCCAGCAGCCTATTACGAAGCGGGAACATTATCCCCAATGAGCAGTTCTTC.

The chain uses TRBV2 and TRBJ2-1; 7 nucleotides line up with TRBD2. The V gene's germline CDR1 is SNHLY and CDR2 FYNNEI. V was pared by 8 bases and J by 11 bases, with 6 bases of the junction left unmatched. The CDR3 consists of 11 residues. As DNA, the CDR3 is TGTGCCAGCCTGGGAGGGAGCCAGCAGTTCTTC. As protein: CASLGGSQQFF.

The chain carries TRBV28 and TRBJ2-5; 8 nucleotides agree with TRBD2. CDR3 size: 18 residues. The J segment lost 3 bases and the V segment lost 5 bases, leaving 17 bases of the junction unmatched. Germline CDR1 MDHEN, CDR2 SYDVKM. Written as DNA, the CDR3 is TGTGCCAGCAGTACCTACGCCCCTCGAGCGGGGGTCAAAGAGACCCAGTACTTC. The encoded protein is CASSTYAPRAGVKETQYF.

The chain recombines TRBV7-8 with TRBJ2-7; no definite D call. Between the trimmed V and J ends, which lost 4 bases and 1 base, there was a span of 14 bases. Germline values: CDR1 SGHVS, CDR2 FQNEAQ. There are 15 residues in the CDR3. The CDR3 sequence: CASSSPDRVSYEQYF. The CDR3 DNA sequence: TGTGCCAGCAGCTCTCCCGACCGGGTATCCTACGAGCAGTACTTC.

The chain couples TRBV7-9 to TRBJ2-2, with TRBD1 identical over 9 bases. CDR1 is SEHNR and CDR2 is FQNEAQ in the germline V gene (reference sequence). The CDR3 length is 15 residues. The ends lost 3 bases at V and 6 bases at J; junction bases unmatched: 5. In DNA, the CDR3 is TGTGCCAGCAGCTTCCGGGACAGGGTCCCCGGGGAGCTGTTTTTT. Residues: CASSFRDRVPGELFF. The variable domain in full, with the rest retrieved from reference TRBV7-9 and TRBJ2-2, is DTGVSQNPRHKITKRGQNVTFRCDPISEHNRLYWYRQTLGQGPEFLTYFQNEAQLEKSRLLSDRFSAERPKGSFSTLEIQRTEQGDSAMYLCASSFRDRVPGELFFGEGSRLTVL.

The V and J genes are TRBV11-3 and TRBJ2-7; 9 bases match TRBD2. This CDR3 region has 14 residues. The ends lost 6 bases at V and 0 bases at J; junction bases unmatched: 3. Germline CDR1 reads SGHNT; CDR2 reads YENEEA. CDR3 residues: CASSYSGSSYEQYF. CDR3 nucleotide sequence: TGTGCCAGCAGTTATAGCGGGAGCTCCTACGAGCAGTACTTC.

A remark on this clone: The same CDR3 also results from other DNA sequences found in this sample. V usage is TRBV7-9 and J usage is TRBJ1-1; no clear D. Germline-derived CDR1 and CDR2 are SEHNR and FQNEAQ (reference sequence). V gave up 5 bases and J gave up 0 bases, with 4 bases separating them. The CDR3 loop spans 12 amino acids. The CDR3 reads CASSLMNTEAFF. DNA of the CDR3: TGTGCCAGCAGCCTAATGAACACTGAAGCTTTCTTT.

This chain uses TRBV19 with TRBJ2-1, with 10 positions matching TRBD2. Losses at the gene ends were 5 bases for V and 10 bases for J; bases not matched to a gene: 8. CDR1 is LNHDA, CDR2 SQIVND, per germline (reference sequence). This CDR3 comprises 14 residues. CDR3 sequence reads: CASSFGGLANEQFF. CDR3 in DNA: TGTGCCAGTAGTTTCGGGGGACTAGCGAACGAGCAGTTCTTC.

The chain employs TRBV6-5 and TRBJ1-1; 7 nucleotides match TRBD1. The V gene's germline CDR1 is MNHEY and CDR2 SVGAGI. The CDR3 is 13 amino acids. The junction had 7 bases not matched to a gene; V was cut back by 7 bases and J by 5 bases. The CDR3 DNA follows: TGTGCCAGCACCCCTACAGGGGAGACTGAAGCTTTCTTT. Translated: CASTPTGETEAFF.

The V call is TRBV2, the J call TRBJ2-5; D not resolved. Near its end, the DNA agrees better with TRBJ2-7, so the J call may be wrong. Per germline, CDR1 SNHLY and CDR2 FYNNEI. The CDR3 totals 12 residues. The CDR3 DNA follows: TGTGCCAGCAATGGTTACAACTACGAGCAGTACTTC. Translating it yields CASNGYNYEQYF.

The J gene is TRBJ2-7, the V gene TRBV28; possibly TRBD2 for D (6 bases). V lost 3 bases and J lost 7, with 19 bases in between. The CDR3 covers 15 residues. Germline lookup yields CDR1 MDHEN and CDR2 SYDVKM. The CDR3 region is CASSFTNGPAGEQYF. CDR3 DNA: TGTGCCAGCAGTTTTACTAATGGACCAGCGGGTGAGCAGTACTTC.

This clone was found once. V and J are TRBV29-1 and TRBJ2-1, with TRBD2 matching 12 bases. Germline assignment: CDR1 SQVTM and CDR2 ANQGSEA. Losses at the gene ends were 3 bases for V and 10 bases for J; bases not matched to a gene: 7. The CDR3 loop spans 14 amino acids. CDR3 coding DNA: TGCAGCGTTGATACGGGACTAGCGGGCAGCGAGCAGTTCTTC. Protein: CSVDTGLAGSEQFF.

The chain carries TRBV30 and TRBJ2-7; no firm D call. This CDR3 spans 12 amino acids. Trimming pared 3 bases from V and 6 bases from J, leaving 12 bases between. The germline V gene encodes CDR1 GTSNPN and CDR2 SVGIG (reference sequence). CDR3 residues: CAWSAHEVEQYF. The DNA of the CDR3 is TGTGCCTGGAGCGCCCATGAGGTCGAGCAGTACTTC.

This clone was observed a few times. CDR3 residues: CASSLAGLAGATGELFF. The CDR3 region has the DNA TGTGCCAGCAGTTTAGCGGGACTAGCGGGAGCAACCGGGGAGCTGTTTTTT. V and J are TRBV28 and TRBJ2-2; 14 bases map to TRBD2. V was clipped by 2 bases and J by 5 bases; unmatched bases: 4. The CDR3 extends over 17 amino acids. Germline V lookup: CDR1 MDHEN, CDR2 SYDVKM.

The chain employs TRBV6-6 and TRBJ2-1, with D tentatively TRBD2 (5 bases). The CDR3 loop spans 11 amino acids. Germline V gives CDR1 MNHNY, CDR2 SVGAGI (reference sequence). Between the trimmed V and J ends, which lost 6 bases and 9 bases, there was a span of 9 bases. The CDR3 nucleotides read TGTGCCAGCAGCCCCGGGATTGAGCAGTTCTTC. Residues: CASSPGIEQFF.

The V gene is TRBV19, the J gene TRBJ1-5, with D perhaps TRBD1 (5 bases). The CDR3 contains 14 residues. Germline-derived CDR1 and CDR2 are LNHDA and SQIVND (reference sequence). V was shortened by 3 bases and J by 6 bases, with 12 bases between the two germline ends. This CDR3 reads CASSIRTWGQPQHF. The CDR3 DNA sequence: TGTGCCAGTAGTATCAGGACATGGGGTCAGCCCCAGCATTTT.

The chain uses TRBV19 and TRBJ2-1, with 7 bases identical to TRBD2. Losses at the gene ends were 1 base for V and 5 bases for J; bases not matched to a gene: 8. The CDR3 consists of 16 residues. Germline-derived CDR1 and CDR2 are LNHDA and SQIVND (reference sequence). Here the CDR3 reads CASSIVQLAPHNEQFF. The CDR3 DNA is TGTGCCAGTAGTATAGTACAACTAGCGCCTCACAATGAGCAGTTCTTC.

In DNA form, the CDR3 reads TGTGCCAGCAGCTACATCGGAGAGATTTCACCCCTCCACTTT. Residues: CASSYIGEISPLHF. The V call is TRBV11-3, the J call TRBJ1-6; no firm D call. There are 14 residues in the CDR3. Trimming removed 4 bases from V and 9 bases from J, with 13 bases in between. In germline, CDR1 is SGHNT, CDR2 YENEEA.

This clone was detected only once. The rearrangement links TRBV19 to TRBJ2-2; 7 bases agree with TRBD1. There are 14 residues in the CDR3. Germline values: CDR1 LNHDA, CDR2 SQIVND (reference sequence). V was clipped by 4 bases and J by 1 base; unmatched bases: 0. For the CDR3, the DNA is TGTGCCAGTAGTAGACAGGGGAACACCGGGGAGCTGTTTTTT. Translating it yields CASSRQGNTGELFF.